The entry below describes one T cell receptor beta chain. Many counts were recorded for this clonotype. There is no known antigen for this receptor. No per-base quality is available; no much larger clone lies one base away. Per the germline V gene, MNHNS is the CDR1 and SASEGT is the CDR2. V is shortened by 0 bases, J by 7 bases, and the region joining them spans 7 bases. CDR3 length: 13 amino acids, cysteine to phenylalanine. This entry keeps only the CDR3 DNA: 39 bases, framed from base 1. This entry is derived from a study of T cells in Graves' hyperthyroidism and ophthalmopathy (dated by TCRdb to the late 2010s). For context, the study as a whole: Peripheral blood samples were taken at initial diagnosis, before any treatment was given. To identify TCR V-J signatures that set the groups apart, the researchers used a discovery cohort of about a hundred patients, made up of some 41 with Graves' ophthalmopathy and 57 with stable Graves' hyperthyroidism. Prospective prediction of ophthalmopathy was tested in an independent validation cohort consisting of 18 to 20 hyperthyroidism patients and around 17 patients who later progressed to ophthalmopathy. The 100 or so discovery patients were randomly split 7:3 into training and test sets. Thyroid tissue and blood T-cell repertoires from about 6 Graves' hyperthyroidism patients were also compared in the study. After blood sampling, hyperthyroidism patients were treated with methimazole at a starting dose of 30 mg daily, and ophthalmopathy patients were treated with high-dose intravenous methylprednisolone. TCR Vbeta CDR3 sequencing of 135 peripheral blood samples (fewer than 45 ophthalmopathy, roughly 72 hyperthyroidism and some 17 progressor patients) is reported in the paper.

Here is what the overall study found, with its caveats: In cross-validation, a model built on a 13 V-J signature told ophthalmopathy apart from stable hyperthyroidism with approximately 90% sensitivity and roughly 83% specificity, and in testing the same model reached 80%/75%. During validation, the model predicted progression to ophthalmopathy a median of around 6 months ahead of onset, with around 71% sensitivity and less than 85% specificity. No statistical method was used to set the sample size in advance, and investigators knew the group allocation. Blood samples also contained most of the expanded thyroid clonotypes (frequency above 0.001), which suggests that blood repertoires may reflect thyroid immune responses.

Hyperthyroidism patients were newly diagnosed, with disease duration under 2 months, and aged 18 to 65 years. Patients with uncontrolled infections, other autoimmune diseases, pregnancy or lactation were excluded. Diagnoses relied on clinical symptoms, serum thyroxine and TRAb, thyroid ultrasound and orbital computed tomography. Blood from progressor patients was drawn when they were first diagnosed with hyperthyroidism, before any ophthalmopathy symptoms appeared. PBMCs were separated from 10 ml of fresh peripheral blood using Ficoll-Paque density gradient centrifugation. Progressor patients were initially diagnosed with Graves' hyperthyroidism and developed ophthalmopathy during follow-up. Trizol reagent was used to extract total RNA, and RNA quality was then checked on an Agilent 2100 Bioanalyzer. The TCR beta CDR3 regions were amplified from RNA transcripts. For the first round of RT-PCR on the TCR CDR3, the HTBI primer set was used together with the Qiagen OneStep RT-PCR kit. The libraries were constructed in a second round of multiplex PCR and then size-selected and purified. Sequencing of the libraries was done on an Illumina HiSeq2000 using paired-end 100 bp reads. As for how the authors treated the data: SOAPnuke was used to process the raw data, removing reads that contained adapters or uncalled bases, had a mean Phred below 15, or lacked an exact match to the constant primer or identifier. High-quality paired reads were merged using COPE v1.2.5, and each unique nucleotide sequence was defined as a clonotype. MiTCR v1.1 was used to align clonotypes to the IMGT TRBV, TRBD and TRBJ reference segments. Only V-J combinations with frequency above 0.0001, covering about 99% of repertoires, were analysed. A TCS score was defined as the ratio between F50 (clonal expansion) and ExV (chaos), using BLOSUM62-based TCRdist between CDR3 peptides within each V-J. Welch's t-statistics and random forest reduced 500 to 550 V-J features to around 14, which were used in a naive Bayes classifier (R e1071). The public reads were reanalyzed by TCRdb: fastp trimming at Q25, MiXCR alignment, in-frame beta chains only. Each entry merges the rows of one CDR3 protein and shows their most common DNA and genes. TCRdb's processing, not the study's, gives the V and J calls here. The sample table lists fewer than 900,000 distinct CDR3 sequences, approximately 18% of them with a count of one. The ten largest clones add up to 16% of the sample.

What was sequenced was blood. This clonotype originated in a woman aged 45 to 65 with Graves' hyperthyroidism that later progressed to Graves' ophthalmopathy. The receptor chain draws on TRBV6-1 and TRBJ1-5, with an unclear D gene assignment. Read as DNA, the sequence is TGTGCCAGCAGTGAAGCGACCGGGCAGCCCCAGCATTTT. Its protein product is CASSEATGQPQHF.